This TCR gamma chain is from a study of intestinal T cells in coeliac disease (dated by TCRdb to the early 2020s). With regard to the full study: Coeliac patients were much younger than controls, with mean ages of approximately 16.0 versus 55 years in the TRG cohort. Duodenal biopsies from over 30 coeliac disease patients and roughly 21 non-coeliac controls were included in a second, larger TCR-gamma (TRG) cohort. In the TCR-delta (TRD) cohort, there were duodenal biopsies from about 10 coeliac disease patients and about 10 non-coeliac controls. Results the study describes overall, beyond this receptor: Repeated CDR3 amino acid sequences could not be distinguished from PCR duplicates. All 20 or so biopsies in training were correctly classified by TRD kmer-based clustering, and a leave-one-out accuracy of about 92% was reported. Of some 54 biopsies, about 50 (about 94%) were correctly classified by TRG clustering, which had a reported leave-one-out accuracy of 87%. FFPE-derived DNA was found to be relatively degraded, and loss of a proportion of TCR sequences in each sample was likely caused by this degradation. A significant age difference was observed between coeliac and control groups, although significant classification was not yielded by an age-split analysis.

The library was made by multiplex PCR. Sequencing relied on an Ion Torrent PGM. The LymphoTrack kit, which has primers carrying Illumina adapters, was used to amplify TRG repertoires from around 0.2 ug of biopsy DNA. TRG amplicons were purified using AMPure XP beads, were quantified on a 2100 Bioanalyzer, and were pooled equimolarly. TRG libraries were sequenced on an Ion PGM instrument. As for the authors' bioinformatics: FastX removed reads in which more than 10% of nucleotides fell below the per-patient third-quartile quality score. IMGT/HighV-QUEST was used to align the reads, assigning V, D and J genes, identifying CDR3 regions and assessing functionality. Sequences were converted to amino acids, and every sequence predicted to be non-functional was removed. CDR3s were split into kmers with and without positional annotation, PCA was performed on kmer frequencies, and samples were clustered using all 1023 combinations of PCs 1-10. Classification was validated by leave-one-out cross-validation, re-optimising parameters on the remaining samples each time. Shannon diversity was calculated with the vegan R package from repeated random subsamples, each the size of the lowest read count. TCRdb called clones afresh from the public reads with CATT; identical DNA rows were later merged. These V and J calls rely on TCRdb rather than the paper's analysis. Recorded for this sample are hundreds of gamma-chain clones; around 47% of them occurred a single time. Together, the top ten hold 20% of the sample.

A word on this clone: This receptor's antigen is unknown. No base-level quality is on record; no much larger clone is a single base apart.

Genomic DNA was extracted with the QIAamp DNA FFPE tissue kit from ten 5-um FFPE scrolls per case. To test whether coeliac disease could be classified from the TCR repertoire, the study used duodenal biopsies that were formalin-fixed paraffin-embedded, fully anonymised, and surplus to diagnostic needs. This receptor was obtained from a human donor with celiac disease. The source material was a duodenal biopsy.

The nucleotide sequence is given as TGTGCCACCCCCCGGGATAAAGGATGCACCTGTACCACTGGTTGGTTCAAGATATTT. It translates to CATPRDKGCTCTTGWFKIF. The sequence is built from TRGV8 and TRGJP1. Counted from cysteine to phenylalanine, this CDR3 has 19 amino acids. Here the CDR3 DNA is all that survives: 57 bases in frame from base 1. V is pruned by 9 bases and J by 1 base, leaving 23 bases of the junction without a gene match. For CDR1 and CDR2, the germline V gene lists VENAVY and YDSYNSRV.